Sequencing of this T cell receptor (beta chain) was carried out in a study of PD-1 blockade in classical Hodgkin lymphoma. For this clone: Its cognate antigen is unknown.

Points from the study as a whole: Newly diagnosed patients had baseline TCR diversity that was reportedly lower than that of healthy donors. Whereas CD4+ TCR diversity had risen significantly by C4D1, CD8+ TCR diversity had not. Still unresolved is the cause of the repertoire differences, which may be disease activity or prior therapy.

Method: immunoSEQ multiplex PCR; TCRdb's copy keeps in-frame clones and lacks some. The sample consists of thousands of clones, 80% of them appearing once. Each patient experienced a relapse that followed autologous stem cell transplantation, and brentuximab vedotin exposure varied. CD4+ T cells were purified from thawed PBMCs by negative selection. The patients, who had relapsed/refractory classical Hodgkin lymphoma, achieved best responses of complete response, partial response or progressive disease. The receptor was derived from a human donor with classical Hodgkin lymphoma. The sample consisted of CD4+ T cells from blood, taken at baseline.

CDR3: CASSEAGGVWQFF. Here the CDR3 DNA reads TGTGCCAGCAGTGAAGCGGGGGGAGTCTGGCAGTTCTTC. The chain combines TRBV6-1 with TRBJ2-1, with a possible D match to TRBD2 (6 bases). Germline values: CDR1 MNHNS, CDR2 SASEGT. The ends were cut back, 0 bases at V and 12 bases at J, with 12 bases in the middle. The CDR3 is made up of 13 amino acids.